This T cell receptor beta chain is drawn from a study of T cells in Graves' hyperthyroidism and ophthalmopathy. Overall study results and limits: Blood samples included most of the expanded thyroid clonotypes exceeding 0.001.

TCR beta CDR3 region amplification was performed from RNA transcripts. The TCR CDR3 first-round RT-PCR relied on the HTBI primer set. TCRdb redid the calling of the multiplex PCR reads with MiXCR, one entry per CDR3 protein. The sample includes hundreds of thousands of distinct CDR3 sequences, roughly 16% of them seen just once. There are many counts of this clonotype. Antigen: not known. The V gene's germline CDR1 is SGHVT and CDR2 SQSDAQ. The ends lost 3 bases at V and 1 base at J; junction bases unmatched: 15. The CDR3 extends over 19 amino acids. The J gene is TRBJ2-7, the V gene TRBV7-4; TRBD2 agrees at 10 bases. The specimen was blood. This TCR was sampled from a woman aged 35 to 49 with Graves' ophthalmopathy. This CDR3 is CASSFPSGLALVCSYEQYF. The CDR3 DNA reads TGTGCCAGCAGCTTCCCTTCGGGACTAGCGTTGGTATGTTCCTACGAGCAGTACTTC. Full variable domain (outside the CDR3, taken from reference TRBV7-4 and TRBJ2-7): GAGVSQSPRYKVAKRGRDVALRCDSISGHVTLYWYRQTLGQGSEVLTYSQSDAQRDKSGRPSGRFSAERPERSVSTLKIQRTEQGDSAVYLCASSFPSGLALVCSYEQYFGPGTRLTVT.